These 31 T cell receptor beta chains originate from one sample sequenced in a study of OX40 agonist ivuxolimab in advanced cancers. The protocol was immunoSEQ multiplex PCR, while the TCRdb copy is restricted to in-frame clones and leaves out a portion. Here the sample spans about 64,000 clones, 84% being singletons. Sequences were derived from CD4+ or CD8+ T cells sorted from blood, sampled in a trial of the OX40 agonist ivuxolimab. Receptor source: an adult with an advanced solid tumor such as melanoma, head and neck, liver or kidney cancer.

The sample holds a few counts of this clone. V is TRBV18 and J is TRBJ1-2; D not certain. The CDR3 length is 11 residues. Per germline, CDR1 KGHSH and CDR2 LQKENI. V was trimmed by 2 bases and J by 6 bases, leaving 4 bases between them. This CDR3 reads CASSPGNGYTF. The CDR3 DNA reads TGTGCCAGCTCACCAGGGAATGGCTACACCTTC.

This clone was observed a single time. The chain is built from TRBV15 and TRBJ1-1; D gene unclear. V was cut by 1 base and J by 2 bases, with 8 bases left in between. From germline, CDR1 is LNHNV and CDR2 YYDKDF (reference sequence). This CDR3 has 14 residues. CDR3 nucleotide sequence: TGTGCCACCAGCAGAGGTAGAGTAAACACTGAAGCTTTCTTT. It yields the protein CATSRGRVNTEAFF.

The CDR3 spells CASSRLEKNSPLHF. In DNA, the CDR3 is TGTGCCAGTAGTAGACTGGAGAAAAATTCACCCCTCCACTTT. V gene TRBV19 combines with J gene TRBJ1-6; D unresolved. V gave up 4 bases and J gave up 7 bases, with 11 bases separating them. The CDR3 covers 14 residues. Germline V gene lookup returns CDR1 LNHDA and CDR2 SQIVND (reference sequence).

This clone was seen just once. The chain couples TRBV4-2 to TRBJ1-2; D uncertain. V dropped 1 base and J dropped 4 bases, with 10 bases sitting between them. The CDR3 is made up of 14 amino acids. The germline CDR1 and CDR2 sequences are LGHNA and YNFKEQ. The CDR3 DNA sequence: TGTGCCAGCAGCCAAGTCCAACAGATCTATGGCTACACCTTC. This encodes CASSQVQQIYGYTF.

The V and J genes are TRBV2 and TRBJ1-5; a weak D match, TRBD1 (6 bases). CDR3 size: 17 residues. Germline V gene lookup returns CDR1 SNHLY and CDR2 FYNNEI. Trimming took off 1 base at V and 2 bases at J, with 15 bases between the two ends. CDR3 sequence: CASSEGQGFSGNQPQHF. The CDR3 DNA sequence: TGTGCCAGCAGTGAAGGCCAGGGGTTTTCGGGCAATCAGCCCCAGCATTTT.

The chain joins TRBV10-3 to TRBJ2-3, with a tentative D call TRBD2 (5 bases). CDR3 length equals 14 residues. Germline V gene data show CDR1 as ENHRY and CDR2 as SYGVKD. Trimming pared 0 bases from V and 6 bases from J, leaving 10 bases between. CDR3 loop: CAISESGAFDTQYF. CDR3 DNA sequence: TGTGCCATCAGTGAGTCGGGAGCCTTTGATACGCAGTATTTT.

This chain connects TRBV21-1 to TRBJ2-5; the listed D gene, TRBD1, was not tested against the DNA. TRBV21-1 is deemed a pseudogene. This CDR3 is 18 amino acids long. CDR3 region: CASSTRGRTGDLEKTQYF. The CDR3 region has the DNA TGTGCCAGCAGCACCCGGGGACGGACAGGGGATCTTGAAAAGACCCAGTACTTC.

The genes are TRBV27 and TRBJ1-1; D not certain. The CDR3 runs 13 residues. The germline V and J ends were trimmed by 2 bases and 0 bases, with 4 bases remaining between them. Per the germline V gene, CDR1 is MNHEY and CDR2 is SMNVEV (reference sequence). CDR3 nucleotides: TGTGCCAGCAGTTTACAGGTGAACACTGAAGCTTTCTTT. Encoded protein: CASSLQVNTEAFF.

The chain is built from TRBV7-2 and TRBJ2-3; 8 bases match TRBD2. In germline, CDR1 is SGHTA, CDR2 FQGNSA. The ends lost 4 bases at V and 2 bases at J; junction bases unmatched: 14. The CDR3 is made up of 18 amino acids. In nucleotides, the CDR3 is TGTGCCAGCAGCTCCCCCGGCGTTAGCGGGGCATACACAGATACGCAGTATTTT. Its translation: CASSSPGVSGAYTDTQYF. Full variable domain (rest looked up from reference TRBV7-2 and TRBJ2-3): GAGVSQSPSNKVTEKGKDVELRCDPISGHTALYWYRQSLGQGLEFLIYFQGNSAPDKSGLPSDRFSAERTGGSVSTLTIQRTQQEDSAVYLCASSSPGVSGAYTDTQYFGPGTRLTVL.

The J gene is TRBJ2-1, the V gene TRBV1; the table gives TRBD2 as D, unverified against the DNA. TRBV1 is a documented pseudogene. The CDR3 extends over 19 amino acids. DNA for the CDR3: TGCACCAGCAGCCAAGATCTTCCCCTAGGAGTAGCGGTCCACAATGAGCAGTTCTTC. Protein sequence: CTSSQDLPLGVAVHNEQFF.

This chain connects TRBV19 to TRBJ1-4; D unresolved. CDR1 is LNHDA and CDR2 is SQIVND in the germline V gene (reference sequence). V was clipped by 6 bases and J by 1 base, with 12 bases between them. The CDR3 is 15 residues long. CDR3 bases: TGTGCCAGTAGCCCTAGACCGAGAACTAATGAAAAACTGTTTTTT. Its translation is CASSPRPRTNEKLFF.

V usage is TRBV23-1 and J usage is TRBJ1-2; no firm D call. TRBV23-1 is flagged as an ORF with uncertain function. The V gene lost 3 bases and the J gene lost 4 bases, with 6 bases spanning the gap. This CDR3 spans 12 amino acids. The CDR3 coding sequence is TGCGCCAGCAGTCAGGGAGCCTATGGCTACACCTTC. Translating gives CASSQGAYGYTF.

This rearrangement joins TRBV10-3 to TRBJ2-2, with TRBD2 matching over 11 bases. J was trimmed by 5 bases and V by 4 bases; bases with no gene match: 12. Germline loops: CDR1 ENHRY, CDR2 SYGVKD. The CDR3 has 18 amino acids. The CDR3 DNA reads TGTGCCATCAGTGCGGTAACCCCCGGACTAGCGGGTACCGGGGAGCTGTTTTTT. It codes for CAISAVTPGLAGTGELFF.

The sample holds a few counts of this clone. One end of the junction is discordant with germline, which a read error may explain. This rearrangement joins TRBV5-1 to TRBJ1-1; D may be TRBD1 (5 bases). The CDR3 runs to 16 residues. Germline V gene data show CDR1 as SGHRS and CDR2 as YFSETQ. CDR3 sequence reads: CASSKRGRTANAEAFF. CDR3 DNA: TGCGCCAGCAGTAAGCGGGGCCGAACGGCGAACGCTGAAGCTTTCTTT.

The CDR3: CASSLQAPAEDTQYF. For the CDR3, the DNA is TGTGCCAGCAGCTTACAAGCTCCCGCGGAGGATACGCAGTATTTT. V usage is TRBV7-9 and J usage is TRBJ2-3; D is unresolved. The CDR3 is 15 amino acids. The V end was cut by 2 bases, the J end by 6 bases, with 15 bases between. Germline CDR1 is SEHNR and CDR2 is FQNEAQ (reference sequence).

The chain uses TRBV30 and TRBJ2-1; D gene uncertain. The CDR3 consists of 13 residues. With 4 bases removed from V and 0 bases from J, the gap between germline ends came to 7 bases. CDR1 is GTSNPN and CDR2 is SVGIG in the germline V gene (reference sequence). For the CDR3, the DNA is TGTGCCTGGAAAGACACCTCCTACAATGAGCAGTTCTTC. Its protein product is CAWKDTSYNEQFF.

J is TRBJ2-1 and V is TRBV15, with 7 bases identical to TRBD1. Per germline, CDR1 LNHNV and CDR2 YYDKDF (reference sequence). CDR3 length: 16 residues. The junction had 8 bases not matched to a gene; V was cut back by 2 bases and J by 4 bases. Here the CDR3 DNA reads TGTGCCACCAGCAGACGGGGACAGTCTATTTACAATGAGCAGTTCTTC. Its translation: CATSRRGQSIYNEQFF.

The DNA of the CDR3 is TGTGCCAGCAGCAAGGCCGTCGGGGAGCTGTTTTTT. Protein: CASSKAVGELFF. The chain links TRBV7-8 to TRBJ2-2; D is unresolved. V was pared by 5 bases and J by 7 bases, with 8 bases between. The CDR3 is made up of 12 amino acids. Germline V CDR1 and CDR2: SGHVS, FQNEAQ.

This rearrangement joins TRBV5-1 to TRBJ2-7; 8 bases agree with TRBD1. Germline V gene lookup returns CDR1 SGHRS and CDR2 YFSETQ. V gave up 2 bases and J gave up 1 base; unmatched junction bases: 5. This CDR3 is 15 amino acids long. The CDR3 spells CASSLLDRASYEQYF. The CDR3 region has the DNA TGCGCCAGCAGCTTATTGGACAGGGCTTCCTACGAGCAGTACTTC. Using reference TRBV5-1 and TRBJ2-7 for the parts outside the CDR3, the full variable domain is KAGVTQTPRYLIKTRGQQVTLSCSPISGHRSVSWYQQTPGQGLQFLFEYFSETQRNKGNFPGRFSGRQFSNSRSEMNVSTLELGDSALYLCASSLLDRASYEQYFGPGTRLTVT.

This clone has just a few counts. The J gene is TRBJ1-3, the V gene TRBV7-9; D is unresolved. With 2 bases removed from V and 0 bases from J, the gap between germline ends came to 11 bases. Germline CDR1 reads SEHNR; CDR2 reads FQNEAQ (reference sequence). CDR3 length equals 16 residues. CDR3 residues: CASSLRAATSGNTIYF. In nucleotides, the CDR3 is TGTGCCAGCAGCTTAAGGGCGGCGACCTCTGGAAACACCATATATTTT.

The rearrangement links TRBV5-1 to TRBJ1-4, with D maybe TRBD1 (5 bases). The CDR3 totals 13 residues. The germline CDR1 and CDR2 sequences are SGHRS and YFSETQ. With 3 bases removed from V and 8 bases from J, the gap between germline ends came to 11 bases. CDR3 nucleotide sequence: TGCGCCAGCAGCTCCCCCGGGGCCGAAAAACTGTTTTTT. Residues: CASSSPGAEKLFF. Looking up the rest from reference TRBV5-1 and TRBJ1-4 gives the full variable domain: KAGVTQTPRYLIKTRGQQVTLSCSPISGHRSVSWYQQTPGQGLQFLFEYFSETQRNKGNFPGRFSGRQFSNSRSEMNVSTLELGDSALYLCASSSPGAEKLFFGSGTQLSVL.

The chain is built from TRBV2 and TRBJ2-3; TRBD2 agrees at 7 bases. Germline-derived CDR1 and CDR2 are SNHLY and FYNNEI. This CDR3 is 15 amino acids long. With 7 bases clipped from V and 0 bases from J, the junction kept 7 bases outside the gene matches. The CDR3 DNA sequence: TGTGCCAGCAAGGCGGCTAGCGGAAGCACAGATACGCAGTATTTT. It encodes CASKAASGSTDTQYF.

This clone has a single count. The chain is built from TRBV30 and TRBJ2-3; 14 bases agree with TRBD2. With V trimmed by 3 bases and J by 4 bases, 6 bases remained unmatched. CDR1 and CDR2 from the germline V gene are GTSNPN and SVGIG (reference sequence). The CDR3 loop spans 16 amino acids. Written as DNA, the CDR3 is TGTGCCTGGAGCAGAGGACTAGCGGGGGGCCCAGATACGCAGTATTTT. It codes for CAWSRGLAGGPDTQYF.

This chain connects TRBV4-2 to TRBJ2-1, with 9 positions matching TRBD2. The germline V gene has CDR1 LGHNA and CDR2 YNFKEQ. The CDR3 has 19 residues. V was pared by 0 bases and J by 0 bases, with 9 bases of the junction left unmatched. CDR3 DNA: TGTGCCAGCAGCCAAGACGGGTTAGCGGGAGTCCCCTCCTACAATGAGCAGTTCTTC. Translation gives CASSQDGLAGVPSYNEQFF.

V usage is TRBV5-1 and J usage is TRBJ2-3, with a possible D match to TRBD2 (6 bases). This CDR3 is built from 14 residues. CDR1 is SGHRS and CDR2 is YFSETQ in the germline V gene. V gave up 4 bases and J gave up 2 bases, with 11 bases separating them. CDR3: CASSPGLPTDTQYF. CDR3 DNA sequence: TGCGCCAGCAGCCCGGGACTCCCCACAGATACGCAGTATTTT.

This chain links TRBV19 with TRBJ2-5, with D perhaps matching TRBD1 or TRBD2 (5 bases each). Near its end, the DNA agrees better with TRBJ2-7, so the J call may be wrong. Germline V gene data show CDR1 as LNHDA and CDR2 as SQIVND (reference sequence). The CDR3 runs to 14 residues. This CDR3 reads CASTPRAGPYEQYF. DNA of the CDR3: TGTGCCAGTACCCCGAGGGCAGGGCCCTACGAGCAGTACTTC.

The chain couples TRBV18 to TRBJ2-1, with 7 bases matching TRBD1. Germline V gene data show CDR1 as KGHSH and CDR2 as LQKENI. J lost 6 bases, V lost 4 bases, and 12 bases had no gene match. The CDR3 is 16 amino acids. The CDR3 nucleotides read TGTGCCAGCTCACTAAACCACGGGACAGCTAGCAATGAGCAGTTCTTC. Encoded protein: CASSLNHGTASNEQFF.

This clone has a handful of counts. V usage is TRBV30 and J usage is TRBJ1-1, with D perhaps matching TRBD1 (5 bases). The CDR3 covers 12 residues. Between the trimmed V and J ends, which lost 2 bases and 5 bases, there was a span of 9 bases. The germline gives CDR1 GTSNPN, CDR2 SVGIG (reference sequence). The CDR3 is CAWSPRQTEAFF. The CDR3 bases are TGTGCCTGGAGTCCTCGACAGACTGAAGCTTTCTTT.

This clone has just one count. V gene TRBV4-1 combines with J gene TRBJ2-2, with a weak D call TRBD1 (6 bases). From germline, CDR1 is MGHRA and CDR2 YSYEKL. Deletions cut 3 bases from V and 4 bases from J, with 12 bases between. The length of the CDR3 is 15 residues. Here the CDR3 DNA reads TGCGCCAGCAGCCACAACAGGGTCCCCACCGGGGAGCTGTTTTTT. Amino acids: CASSHNRVPTGELFF.

V is TRBV18 and J is TRBJ1-6; a possible D gene is TRBD1 (5 bases). This CDR3 is built from 18 residues. CDR1 is KGHSH and CDR2 is LQKENI in the germline V gene. Trimming left V 2 bases short and J 7 bases short, with 21 bases between. Here the CDR3 reads CASSPVEAARGGNSPLHF. The CDR3 coding sequence is TGTGCCAGCTCACCAGTGGAAGCAGCGAGGGGCGGAAATTCACCCCTCCACTTT.

This clone was counted a single time. V and J are TRBV9 and TRBJ1-2; TRBD1 agrees at 9 bases. The V and J ends lost 5 bases and 8 bases, in that order; junction bases with no gene match: 7. Germline values: CDR1 SGDLS, CDR2 YYNGEE. This CDR3 comprises 13 residues. CDR3 nucleotide sequence: TGTGCCAGCAGGAGGACAGGGGTGAGCGGCTACACCTTC. It codes for CASRRTGVSGYTF.